Below are 13 T cell receptor beta chains sequenced from a single sample in a study of cytomegalovirus exposure and HLA in healthy donors. In the PCR, 60 Vbeta and 13 Jbeta primers were used. Sequencing used immunoSEQ multiplex PCR; TCRdb keeps in-frame clones, though not all of them. The sample has approximately 220,000 clones; over 65% are singletons. The sample consisted of PBMCs. These receptors all stem from a young man in good health and CMV-seronegative.

J is TRBJ2-7 and V is TRBV14; 7 nucleotides align to TRBD1. The CDR3 consists of 15 residues. V trimming: 0 bases; J trimming: 3 bases; junction bases outside the gene matches: 5. The germline gives CDR1 SGHDN, CDR2 FVKESK. The DNA of the CDR3 is TGTGCCAGCAGCCAAGAAGGGACAGCTAACTACGAGCAGTACTTC. Its protein is CASSQEGTANYEQYF.

This chain joins TRBV2 and TRBJ2-7, with 11 positions matching TRBD2. J lost 7 bases, V lost 9 bases, and 11 bases had no gene match. Germline V gene sequence: CDR1 SNHLY, CDR2 FYNNEI. The CDR3 sequence is 14 residues long. The DNA of the CDR3 is TGTGCCAGTAGGGACCGACTAGCGGGACAGGAGCAGTACTTC. Residues: CASRDRLAGQEQYF.

This clone has just a few counts. This rearrangement joins TRBV28 to TRBJ2-7; 8 positions match TRBD2. Germline V lookup: CDR1 MDHEN, CDR2 SYDVKM. The trim removed 2 bases at V and 5 bases at J, leaving 2 bases unmatched. This CDR3 comprises 13 residues. The DNA of the CDR3 is TGTGCCAGCAGTTTAAGCGGGAGCCACGAGCAGTACTTC. Protein sequence: CASSLSGSHEQYF.

The V and J genes are TRBV28 and TRBJ1-1; 10 bases fit TRBD1. After removal of 2 bases from V and 3 bases from J, the junction contained 9 bases not matched to a gene. This CDR3 contains 17 residues. Germline V gives CDR1 MDHEN, CDR2 SYDVKM. In nucleotides, the CDR3 is TGTGCCAGCAGTTTAGCAAAGATAGGGACAGGGGACACTGAAGCTTTCTTT. This sequence encodes CASSLAKIGTGDTEAFF.

In nucleotides, the CDR3 is TGTGCCAGCAGTTCACCCCGCTGGGTCAGGGGTTCACCCCTCCACTTT. Translation gives CASSSPRWVRGSPLHF. V and J are TRBV27 and TRBJ1-6; D is possibly TRBD1 (6 bases). This CDR3 has 16 residues. Trimming pared 4 bases from V and 9 bases from J, leaving 19 bases between. Looked up from germline, CDR1 is MNHEY and CDR2 is SMNVEV (reference sequence).

The V call is TRBV11-3, the J call TRBJ2-1; 7 bases line up with TRBD2. The J segment lost 7 bases and the V segment lost 4 bases, leaving 16 bases of the junction unmatched. The CDR3 is 17 residues long. From germline, CDR1 is SGHNT and CDR2 YENEEA. The CDR3 protein is CASSSHIDGREYNEQFF. For the CDR3, the DNA is TGTGCCAGCAGCTCCCATATAGATGGGCGGGAGTATAATGAGCAGTTCTTC.

The genes are TRBV5-1 and TRBJ2-1; 8 bases map to TRBD1. The CDR3 totals 13 residues. CDR1 is SGHRS, CDR2 YFSETQ, per germline. After removal of 2 bases from V and 8 bases from J, the junction contained 3 bases not matched to a gene. DNA of the CDR3: TGCGCCAGCAGCTTCCAGGGGGCCGATGAGCAGTTCTTC. Translating gives CASSFQGADEQFF.

The chain employs TRBV5-1 and TRBJ2-3; a weak D match, TRBD2 (5 bases). This CDR3 spans 16 amino acids. The germline V gene has CDR1 SGHRS and CDR2 YFSETQ. V gave up 1 base and J gave up 7 bases, with 19 bases separating them. The DNA for the CDR3 is TGCGCCAGCAGCTTGTTTGGTCGACGGGGAATGAATACGCAGTATTTT. Its translation is CASSLFGRRGMNTQYF.

The rearrangement links TRBV2 to TRBJ2-7, with D possibly matching TRBD1 (6 bases). CDR3 length equals 14 residues. Trimming stripped 4 bases from V and 4 bases from J, with 14 bases between. Looked up from germline, CDR1 is SNHLY and CDR2 is FYNNEI. The CDR3 sequence is CASSVGQGNYEQYF. CDR3 coding DNA: TGTGCCAGCAGTGTAGGTCAGGGGAATTACGAGCAGTACTTC. The full variable domain, with the rest looked up from reference TRBV2 and TRBJ2-7, is EPEVTQTPSHQVTQMGQEVILRCVPISNHLYFYWYRQILGQKVEFLVSFYNNEISEKSEIFDDQFSVERPDGSNFTLKIRSTKLEDSAMYFCASSVGQGNYEQYFGPGTRLTVT.

This clone was recorded a few times. This chain uses TRBV2 with TRBJ2-3; TRBD2 might be the D (6 bases). Germline CDR1 SNHLY, CDR2 FYNNEI. This CDR3 region has 15 residues. Trimming took 8 bases from V and 0 from J, leaving 15 bases between them. The CDR3 loop reads CASGGTGISTDTQYF. The CDR3 bases are TGTGCCAGCGGGGGGACGGGAATCAGCACAGATACGCAGTATTTT.

This chain uses TRBV27 with TRBJ1-5; 8 bases map to TRBD1. Unmatched junction bases numbered 0, after V lost 3 bases and J lost 2 bases. Germline CDR1 reads MNHEY; CDR2 reads SMNVEV (reference sequence). The length of the CDR3 is 14 residues. Here the CDR3 DNA reads TGTGCCAGCAGTTTGACAGGGGGCAATCAGCCCCAGCATTTT. It is translated as CASSLTGGNQPQHF.

This chain joins TRBV21-1 and TRBJ1-1. TRBV21-1 is a known pseudogene. The CDR3 consists of 16 residues. The CDR3 here is CASRKVGGLMNTEAFF. The CDR3 region has the DNA TGTGCCAGCAGAAAAGTCGGGGGACTCATGAACACTGAAGCTTTCTTT.

The chain links TRBV15 to TRBJ2-7; D possibly corresponds to TRBD1 (6 bases). Germline loops: CDR1 LNHNV, CDR2 YYDKDF (reference sequence). V was pared by 1 base and J by 3 bases, with 13 bases between. CDR3 length equals 15 residues. The CDR3 spells CATSRGADRNYEQYF. CDR3 DNA: TGTGCCACCAGCAGAGGGGCGGACAGAAACTACGAGCAGTACTTC.